This T cell receptor beta chain was profiled in a study of graft-versus-host responses after intestinal transplantation. Study context: Anti-thymocyte globulin induction preceded about 3 years of tacrolimus and steroid maintenance in all recipients.

V lost 4 bases and J lost 1; bases outside the gene matches: 13. CDR1 and CDR2 (germline): SGHDT, YYEEEE. The CDR3 covers 18 residues. Notes on the study in general: Recipient marrow showed GvH clones, some seen first in ileum or blood.

Profiled with immunoSEQ multiplex PCR; TCRdb holds only in-frame clones, not every one. The sample records tens of thousands of clones, over 90% being singletons. With respect to this clone: Its specificity is not known.

The chain is built from TRBV5-6 and TRBJ1-1; 10 nucleotides align to TRBD1. This TCR was sampled from a human donor who was the organ donor for an intestinal transplant. Material: unstimulated CD4+ T cells sorted from spleen or lymph node cells, obtained before transplant. The chain's CDR3 is CASSPYIRQGAPNTEAFF. The CDR3 nucleotides are TGTGCCAGCAGCCCATATATTCGACAGGGGGCGCCGAACACTGAAGCTTTCTTT. The full variable domain, completed using reference TRBV5-6 and TRBJ1-1, is DAGVTQSPTHLIKTRGQQVTLRCSPKSGHDTVSWYQQALGQGPQFIFQYYEEEERQRGNFPDRFSGHQFPNYSSELNVNALLLGDSALYLCASSPYIRQGAPNTEAFFGQGTRLTVV.